One and the same sample provided the 18 T cell receptor beta chains below, sequenced in a study of T cells after yellow fever vaccination. Each CDR3 protein is one row after TCRdb ran MiXCR on the 5' RACE reads. The table records about 30,000 distinct CDR3 sequences, over 4.5% of them present only once. The source material was CD8+ T cells sorted from PBMCs, sampled 10 days after the yellow fever booster vaccination. These receptors all stem from a man aged 25 to 40 who received the YFV17D yellow fever vaccine.

This clonotype has at least ten counts. The V and J genes are TRBV20-1 and TRBJ2-1; possibly TRBD2 for D (6 bases). Germline lookup yields CDR1 DFQATT and CDR2 SNEGSKA (reference sequence). This CDR3 comprises 11 residues. V gave up 3 bases and J gave up 6 bases, with 6 bases separating them. CDR3 amino acids: CSASSGNEQFF. The DNA of the CDR3 is TGCAGTGCTAGTAGCGGCAATGAGCAGTTCTTC.

This clonotype has at least ten counts. This rearrangement joins TRBV29-1 to TRBJ2-2; D may be TRBD1 or TRBD2 (6 bases each). The ends were cut back, 4 bases at V and 4 bases at J, with 25 bases in the middle. This CDR3 comprises 18 residues. Germline values: CDR1 SQVTM, CDR2 ANQGSEA. The CDR3 is CSVVSFGGGQSSTGELFF. CDR3 coding DNA: TGCAGCGTTGTCAGTTTCGGGGGCGGACAGTCGAGCACCGGGGAGCTGTTTTTT.

In this sample, this clonotype turned up many times. The genes are TRBV24-1 and TRBJ2-7, with 11 bases matching TRBD1. The length of the CDR3 is 13 residues. Looked up from germline, CDR1 is KGHDR and CDR2 is SFDVKD. The junction had 1 base not matched to a gene; V was cut back by 5 bases and J by 5 bases. The CDR3 nucleotides read TGTGCCACCAGTGGGACAGGGGGCAACGAGCAGTACTTC. Translation: CATSGTGGNEQYF.

This clonotype came up many times. The chain recombines TRBV7-9 with TRBJ1-4; D gene uncertain. This CDR3 is built from 15 residues. Germline V gene lookup returns CDR1 SEHNR and CDR2 FQNEAQ (reference sequence). V was clipped by 1 base and J by 7 bases, with 13 bases between them. The CDR3 loop is CASSLGPGASEKLFF. In DNA form, the CDR3 reads TGTGCCAGCAGCTTAGGTCCGGGAGCAAGTGAAAAACTGTTTTTT.

This clonotype was observed at least ten times. The chain recombines TRBV27 with TRBJ2-7; no clear D gene. The CDR3 totals 14 residues. The V end was cut by 2 bases, the J end by 0 bases, with 8 bases between. CDR1 MNHEY and CDR2 SMNVEV come from the germline V gene (reference sequence). The CDR3 DNA is TGTGCCAGCAGTTTAGCGGCAAGCTCCTACGAGCAGTACTTC. Translating it yields CASSLAASSYEQYF.

This clonotype was recorded many times. The rearrangement links TRBV25-1 to TRBJ2-7; the match to TRBD1 covers 10 bases. Germline-derived CDR1 and CDR2 are MGHDK and SYGVNS. V dropped 3 bases and J dropped 4; count of bases not matched to a gene: 3. This CDR3 has 14 amino acids. Written as DNA, the CDR3 is TGTGCCAGCAGTGAGGGACAGGGGAGGTACGAGCAGTACTTC. Its protein is CASSEGQGRYEQYF.

This clonotype was detected ten times or more. J is TRBJ2-1 and V is TRBV12-5; D unresolved. CDR3 length: 11 residues. Germline loops: CDR1 LGHNT, CDR2 FRNRAP. In nucleotides, the CDR3 is TGTGCGATGAGAGCATACAATGAGCAGTTCTTC. Amino acids: CAMRAYNEQFF.

This clonotype showed up many times. The chain joins TRBV11-2 to TRBJ2-7; D remains ambiguous. V dropped 7 bases and J dropped 0 bases, with 19 bases sitting between them. CDR1 is SGHAT and CDR2 is FQNNGV in the germline V gene. The CDR3 is 16 residues long. The CDR3 DNA reads as TGTGCCAGCAAACCAGAATACGGGTCCGCCTCCTACGAGCAGTACTTC. Its translation: CASKPEYGSASYEQYF.

There are many counts of this clonotype. DNA for the CDR3: TGCAGCGTTGAGGGGCAGATCACCGGGGAGCTGTTTTTT. Translated, it gives CSVEGQITGELFF. The rearrangement links TRBV29-1 to TRBJ2-2; perhaps TRBD1 as D (5 bases). The CDR3 sequence is 13 residues long. Looked up from germline, CDR1 is SQVTM and CDR2 is ANQGSEA. With 3 bases removed from V and 4 bases from J, the gap between germline ends came to 9 bases.

This clonotype came up many times. This chain uses TRBV6-1 with TRBJ1-1; no clear D gene. Trimming removed 7 bases from V and 1 base from J, with 13 bases in between. This CDR3 is 14 amino acids long. CDR1 is MNHNS and CDR2 is SASEGT in the germline V gene. CDR3 coding DNA: TGTGCCAGCACCACACTCCGGGAGAACACTGAAGCTTTCTTT. Its protein product is CASTTLRENTEAFF.

At least ten counts were recorded for this clonotype. V and J are TRBV12-3 or TRBV12-4 and TRBJ2-7; unclear D gene. V shed 3 bases and J shed 4 bases, with 4 bases lying between them. The CDR3 runs 11 residues. The CDR3, as DNA: TGTGCCAGCAGTTTTGGGTACGAGCAGTACTTC. The encoded protein is CASSFGYEQYF.

This clonotype appeared many times. The chain recombines TRBV7-9 with TRBJ2-7; D not resolved. The CDR3 sequence is 13 residues long. Trimming took 6 bases from V and 3 from J, leaving 12 bases between them. Germline V gene data show CDR1 as SEHNR and CDR2 as FQNEAQ (reference sequence). The CDR3 loop reads CASRPQENYEQYF. The CDR3 DNA is TGTGCCAGCAGACCGCAGGAGAACTACGAGCAGTACTTC.

This clonotype appeared many times. The chain carries TRBV7-2 and TRBJ2-5; TRBD2 matches 7 bases. The J segment lost 2 bases and the V segment lost 4 bases, leaving 16 bases of the junction unmatched. The CDR3 runs 18 residues. Germline-derived CDR1 and CDR2 are SGHTA and FQGNSA. CDR3 protein: CASSSTRGLRDVQETQYF. The CDR3 coding sequence is TGTGCCAGCAGCTCAACACGGGGACTACGGGACGTACAAGAGACCCAGTACTTC. Full variable domain (rest looked up from reference TRBV7-2 and TRBJ2-5): GAGVSQSPSNKVTEKGKDVELRCDPISGHTALYWYRQSLGQGLEFLIYFQGNSAPDKSGLPSDRFSAERTGGSVSTLTIQRTQQEDSAVYLCASSSTRGLRDVQETQYFGPGTRLLVL.

This clonotype was counted many times. The chain's CDR3 is CASSGQGGGGQFF. CDR3 nucleotide sequence: TGTGCCAGCAGCGGACAGGGAGGGGGTGGGCAGTTCTTC. The V call is TRBV9, the J call TRBJ2-1; D possibly matches TRBD1 or TRBD2 (7 bases each). V was clipped by 3 bases and J by 12 bases, with 16 bases between them. Germline CDR1 SGDLS, CDR2 YYNGEE. The CDR3 is 13 residues long. The complete variable domain, with remaining parts taken from reference TRBV9 and TRBJ2-1, reads DSGVTQTPKHLITATGQRVTLRCSPRSGDLSVYWYQQSLDQGLQFLIQYYNGEERAKGNILERFSAQQFPDLHSELNLSSLELGDSALYFCASSGQGGGGQFFGPGTRLTVL.

This clonotype has a count of ten or more. The J gene is TRBJ1-2, the V gene TRBV20-1; tentatively, D is TRBD1 (6 bases). The CDR3 totals 10 residues. Trimming stripped 5 bases from V and 7 bases from J, with 8 bases between. Germline-derived CDR1 and CDR2 are DFQATT and SNEGSKA (reference sequence). CDR3 nucleotide sequence: TGCAGTGCTCCCAGGGGTGGCTACACCTTC. Amino acid sequence: CSAPRGGYTF.

This clonotype was counted ten times or more. J is TRBJ2-6 and V is TRBV2, with D perhaps TRBD1 (6 bases). This CDR3 is 15 amino acids long. Trimming shortened V by 6 bases and J by 0 bases, and 9 bases separated the two germline ends. Germline V lookup: CDR1 SNHLY, CDR2 FYNNEI. CDR3 sequence reads: CASRGQTSGANVLTF. CDR3 sequence (DNA): TGTGCCAGCAGAGGACAGACCTCTGGGGCCAACGTCCTGACTTTC.

This clonotype was picked up many times. The chain is built from TRBV20-1 and TRBJ2-7; D is uncertain. Germline CDR1 reads DFQATT; CDR2 reads SNEGSKA (reference sequence). Trimming shortened V by 1 base and J by 4 bases, and 14 bases separated the two germline ends. The CDR3 sequence is 14 residues long. CDR3 amino acids: CSARVVTSPYEQYF. The CDR3 DNA reads as TGCAGTGCTAGAGTGGTGACATCACCTTACGAGCAGTACTTC.

This clonotype was detected many times. The gene calls are TRBV3-1 and TRBJ2-1; D gene ambiguous. CDR3 length: 13 amino acids. The germline V and J ends were trimmed by 0 bases and 8 bases, with 8 bases remaining between them. Germline CDR1 reads LGHDT; CDR2 reads YNNKEL (reference sequence). The CDR3 spells CASSQEGAHEQFF. In nucleotides, the CDR3 is TGTGCCAGCAGCCAAGAGGGCGCACATGAGCAGTTCTTC.